This T cell receptor (beta chain) came from a study of CD8+ T cells in alopecia areata. Sequencing templates came from extracted RNA that was reverse transcribed into cDNA. The data were produced by immunoSEQ multiplex PCR, yet TCRdb's version contains in-frame clones alone and is incomplete. The sample has 110,000 to 150,000 clones, roughly nine tenths seen once. Treatment of the sample: oral pan-JAK inhibitor, 5-10 mg twice daily. The sequence was collected from a human donor with alopecia areata. The sample was CD8+ T cells sorted from blood, taken at week 4, from a patient treated with tofacitinib.

The CDR3 here is CASSEPGGADGYTF. CDR3 nucleotides: TGTGCCAGCAGTGAACCGGGGGGCGCGGATGGCTACACCTTC. The V gene is TRBV25-1, the J gene TRBJ1-2; tentatively, D is TRBD1 (6 bases). With 2 bases removed from V and 6 bases from J, the gap between germline ends came to 13 bases. The CDR3 runs to 14 residues. Per the germline V gene, CDR1 is MGHDK and CDR2 is SYGVNS.